This section outlines one T cell receptor (beta chain) sequence together with its context. What it binds is not known. V was clipped by 1 base and J by 4 bases; unmatched bases: 2. Germline CDR1 is SGHNT and CDR2 is YENEEA. This CDR3 is 14 amino acids long. This sample was taken from a study of cytomegalovirus exposure and HLA in healthy donors. Study findings and constraints: The only immune exposure information that was available was CMV serostatus. An observed cluster of highly shared sequence variants was recorded as a likely sequencing artifact. Some segments of the V type, notably TRBV6-2 and TRBV6-3, were excluded as indistinguishable.

Use of 60 Vbeta and 13 Jbeta primers characterized the PCR. Authors' data handling: A later analysis counted roughly 74 million unique TCR beta chains, around 10 million shared. Profiled with immunoSEQ multiplex PCR; TCRdb holds only in-frame clones, not every one. The DNA gave D and trimming, while V, J and clone size come from that table. This table holds about 170,000 clones, approximately 80% found once. V and J are TRBV11-3 and TRBJ2-7, with 9 nucleotides matching TRBD2. The sequence was obtained from a woman aged 18-29 years in good health and CMV-seronegative. Sequenced input: PBMCs. As DNA, the CDR3 is TGTGCCAGCAGCTTAGGTCTAGCGGGATACGAGCAGTACTTC. Protein: CASSLGLAGYEQYF. Full variable domain (missing parts from reference TRBV11-3 and TRBJ2-7): EAGVVQSPRYKIIEKKQPVAFWCNPISGHNTLYWYLQNLGQGPELLIRYENEEAVDDSQLPKDRFSAERLKGVDSTLKIQPAELGDSAVYLCASSLGLAGYEQYFGPGTRLTVT.